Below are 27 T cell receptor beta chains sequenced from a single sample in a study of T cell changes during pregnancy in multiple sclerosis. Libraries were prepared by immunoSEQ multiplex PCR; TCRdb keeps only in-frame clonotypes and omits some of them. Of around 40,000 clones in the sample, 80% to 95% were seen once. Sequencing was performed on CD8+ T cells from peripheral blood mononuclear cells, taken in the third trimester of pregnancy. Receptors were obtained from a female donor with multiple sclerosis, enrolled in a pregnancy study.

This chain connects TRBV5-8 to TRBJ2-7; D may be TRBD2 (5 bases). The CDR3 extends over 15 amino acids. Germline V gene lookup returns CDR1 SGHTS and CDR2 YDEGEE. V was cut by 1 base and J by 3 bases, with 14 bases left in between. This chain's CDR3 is CASSLILGRLYEQYF. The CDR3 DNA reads TGTGCCAGCAGCTTGATTCTGGGGAGACTCTACGAGCAGTACTTC.

The CDR3 here is CASSQDWTSGRTYEQYF. CDR3 nucleotide sequence: TGCGCCAGCAGCCAAGATTGGACTAGCGGGAGAACGTACGAGCAGTACTTC. This chain joins TRBV4-3 and TRBJ2-7; 13 nucleotides align to TRBD2. Germline loops: CDR1 LGHNA, CDR2 YSLEER. The CDR3 sequence is 17 residues long. V was pared by 0 bases and J by 4 bases, with 6 bases of the junction left unmatched.

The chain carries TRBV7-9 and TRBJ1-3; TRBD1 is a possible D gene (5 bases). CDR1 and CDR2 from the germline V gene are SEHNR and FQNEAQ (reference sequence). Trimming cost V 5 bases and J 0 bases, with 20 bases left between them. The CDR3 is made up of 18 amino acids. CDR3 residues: CASSRDYKTESSGNTIYF. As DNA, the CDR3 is TGTGCCAGCAGCCGCGATTACAAGACAGAGAGCTCTGGAAACACCATATATTTT. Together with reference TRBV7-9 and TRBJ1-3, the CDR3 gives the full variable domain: DTGVSQNPRHKITKRGQNVTFRCDPISEHNRLYWYRQTLGQGPEFLTYFQNEAQLEKSRLLSDRFSAERPKGSFSTLEIQRTEQGDSAMYLCASSRDYKTESSGNTIYFGEGSWLTVV.

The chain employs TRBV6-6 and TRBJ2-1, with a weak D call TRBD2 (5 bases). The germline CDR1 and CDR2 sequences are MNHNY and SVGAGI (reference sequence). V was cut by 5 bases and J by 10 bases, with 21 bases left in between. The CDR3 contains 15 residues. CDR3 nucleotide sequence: TGTGCCAGCAGTCGACTAAACCTCGACCTGGGGGAGCAGTTCTTC. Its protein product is CASSRLNLDLGEQFF.

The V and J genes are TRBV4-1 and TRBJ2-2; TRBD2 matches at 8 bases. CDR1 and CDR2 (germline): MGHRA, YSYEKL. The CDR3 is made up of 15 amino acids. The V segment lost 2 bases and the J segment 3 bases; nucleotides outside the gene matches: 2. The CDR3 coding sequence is TGCGCCAGCAGCCAATATAGCGGGGACACCGGGGAGCTGTTTTTT. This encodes CASSQYSGDTGELFF.

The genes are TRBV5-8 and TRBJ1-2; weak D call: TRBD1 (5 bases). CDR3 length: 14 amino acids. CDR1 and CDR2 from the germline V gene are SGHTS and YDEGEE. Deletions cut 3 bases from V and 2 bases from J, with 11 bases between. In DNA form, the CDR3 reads TGTGCCAGCAGCTCTAGACAGAGCAACTATGGCTACACCTTC. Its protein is CASSSRQSNYGYTF.

The CDR3 is CASSHIQLAYEQYF. The DNA of the CDR3 is TGTGCCAGCAGCCATATCCAACTAGCGTACGAGCAGTACTTC. This sequence joins TRBV7-9 and TRBJ2-7, with 7 bases that match TRBD2. Germline trimming cut 5 bases from V and 4 bases from J; bases unmatched to any gene: 8. The CDR3 is 14 residues long. Germline V gives CDR1 SEHNR, CDR2 FQNEAQ (reference sequence).

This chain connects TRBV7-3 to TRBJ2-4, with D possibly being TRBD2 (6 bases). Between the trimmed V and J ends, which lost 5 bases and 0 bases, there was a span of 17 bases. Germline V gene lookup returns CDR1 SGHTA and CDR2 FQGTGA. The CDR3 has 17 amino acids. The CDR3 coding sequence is TGTGCCAGCAGCCCCCTTCTAGCGTATCTAGCCAAAAACATTCAGTACTTC. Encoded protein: CASSPLLAYLAKNIQYF.

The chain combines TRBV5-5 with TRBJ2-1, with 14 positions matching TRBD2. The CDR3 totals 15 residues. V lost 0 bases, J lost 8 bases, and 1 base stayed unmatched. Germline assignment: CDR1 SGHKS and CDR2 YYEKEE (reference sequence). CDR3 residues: CASSLAGLAGDEQFF. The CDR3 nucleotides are TGTGCCAGCAGCTTGGCGGGACTAGCGGGAGATGAGCAGTTCTTC.

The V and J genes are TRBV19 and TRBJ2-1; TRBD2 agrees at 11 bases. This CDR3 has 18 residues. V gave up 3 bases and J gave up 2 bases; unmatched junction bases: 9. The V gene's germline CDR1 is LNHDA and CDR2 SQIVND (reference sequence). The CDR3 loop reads CASSMGLAGGTPYNEQFF. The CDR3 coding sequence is TGTGCCAGTAGTATGGGTCTAGCGGGAGGAACCCCCTACAATGAGCAGTTCTTC.

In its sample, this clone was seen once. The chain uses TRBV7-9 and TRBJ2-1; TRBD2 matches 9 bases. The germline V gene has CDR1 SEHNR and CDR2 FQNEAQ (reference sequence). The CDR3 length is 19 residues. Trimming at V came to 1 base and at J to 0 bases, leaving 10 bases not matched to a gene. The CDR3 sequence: CASSLGTGSGSSSYNEQFF. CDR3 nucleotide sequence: TGTGCCAGCAGCTTAGGGACGGGTAGCGGGAGTAGCTCCTACAATGAGCAGTTCTTC.

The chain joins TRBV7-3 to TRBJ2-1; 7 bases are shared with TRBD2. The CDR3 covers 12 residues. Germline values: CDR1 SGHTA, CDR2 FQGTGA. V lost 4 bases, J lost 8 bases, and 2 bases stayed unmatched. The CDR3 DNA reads TGTGCCAGCAGCTATACTAGCGATGAGCAGTTCTTC. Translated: CASSYTSDEQFF.

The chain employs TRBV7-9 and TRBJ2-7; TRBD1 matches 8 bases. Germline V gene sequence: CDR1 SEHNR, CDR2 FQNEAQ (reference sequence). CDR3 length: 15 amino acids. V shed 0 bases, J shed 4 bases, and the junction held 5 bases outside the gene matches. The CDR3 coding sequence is TGTGCCAGCAGCTTAGCGACAGGACAGGGTTACGAGCAGTACTTC. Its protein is CASSLATGQGYEQYF. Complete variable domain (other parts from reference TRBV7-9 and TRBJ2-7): DTGVSQNPRHKITKRGQNVTFRCDPISEHNRLYWYRQTLGQGPEFLTYFQNEAQLEKSRLLSDRFSAERPKGSFSTLEIQRTEQGDSAMYLCASSLATGQGYEQYFGPGTRLTVT.

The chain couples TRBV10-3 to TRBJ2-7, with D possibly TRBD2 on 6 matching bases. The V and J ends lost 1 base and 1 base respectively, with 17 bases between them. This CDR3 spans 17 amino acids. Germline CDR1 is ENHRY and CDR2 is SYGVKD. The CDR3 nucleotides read TGTGCCATCAGTGAGTATGGCAGGGAGGCGGGATCCTACGAGCAGTACTTC. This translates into CAISEYGREAGSYEQYF.

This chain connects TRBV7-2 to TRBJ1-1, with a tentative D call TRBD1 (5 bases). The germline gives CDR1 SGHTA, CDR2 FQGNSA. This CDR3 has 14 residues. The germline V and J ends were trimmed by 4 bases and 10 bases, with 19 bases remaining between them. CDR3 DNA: TGTGCCAGCAGCTCCCGGGGGACGTCTGGGAGAGCTTTCTTT. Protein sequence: CASSSRGTSGRAFF.

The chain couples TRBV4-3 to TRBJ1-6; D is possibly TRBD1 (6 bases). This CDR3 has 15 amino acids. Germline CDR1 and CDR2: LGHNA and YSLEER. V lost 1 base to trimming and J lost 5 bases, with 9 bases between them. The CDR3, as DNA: TGCGCCAGCAGCCAAGGGACAGCAGATAATTCACCCCTCCACTTT. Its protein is CASSQGTADNSPLHF.

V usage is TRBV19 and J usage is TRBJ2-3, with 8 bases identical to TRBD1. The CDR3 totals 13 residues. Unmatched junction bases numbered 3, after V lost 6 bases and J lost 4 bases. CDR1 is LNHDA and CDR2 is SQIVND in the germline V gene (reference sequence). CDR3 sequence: CASRRTGSDTQYF. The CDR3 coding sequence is TGTGCCAGTAGAAGGACAGGGTCAGATACGCAGTATTTT. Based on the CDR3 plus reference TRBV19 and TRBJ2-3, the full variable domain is DGGITQSPKYLFRKEGQNVTLSCEQNLNHDAMYWYRQDPGQGLRLIYYSQIVNDFQKGDIAEGYSVSREKKESFPLTVTSAQKNPTAFYLCASRRTGSDTQYFGPGTRLTVL.

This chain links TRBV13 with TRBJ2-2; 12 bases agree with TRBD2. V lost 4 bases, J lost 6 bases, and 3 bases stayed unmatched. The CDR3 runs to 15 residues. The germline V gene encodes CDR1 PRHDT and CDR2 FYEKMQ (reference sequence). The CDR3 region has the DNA TGTGCCAGCAGCTCTAGCGGGAGGGCCCCCGGGGAGCTGTTTTTT. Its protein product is CASSSSGRAPGELFF.

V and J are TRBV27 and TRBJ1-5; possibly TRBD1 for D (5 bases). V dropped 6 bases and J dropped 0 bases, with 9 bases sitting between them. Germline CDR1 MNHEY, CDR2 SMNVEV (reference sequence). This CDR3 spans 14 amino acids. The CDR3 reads CASRQGYSNQPQHF. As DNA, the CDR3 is TGTGCCAGCAGGCAGGGCTATAGCAATCAGCCCCAGCATTTT.

The CDR3 protein is CASSQQGAGELFF. The CDR3 bases are TGCGCCAGCAGCCAACAGGGGGCCGGGGAGCTGTTTTTT. The J gene is TRBJ2-2, the V gene TRBV4-3; 7 nucleotides align to TRBD1. V gave up 2 bases and J gave up 6 bases; unmatched junction bases: 0. The CDR3 is 13 amino acids. In germline, CDR1 is LGHNA, CDR2 YSLEER.

CDR3 DNA sequence: TGTGCCAGCAGCCCTACAGACGCCGATACGCAGTATTTT. Amino acids: CASSPTDADTQYF. This chain connects TRBV7-9 to TRBJ2-3; D unclear. This CDR3 comprises 13 residues. Trimming pared 5 bases from V and 6 bases from J, leaving 12 bases between. Per the germline V gene, CDR1 is SEHNR and CDR2 is FQNEAQ (reference sequence).

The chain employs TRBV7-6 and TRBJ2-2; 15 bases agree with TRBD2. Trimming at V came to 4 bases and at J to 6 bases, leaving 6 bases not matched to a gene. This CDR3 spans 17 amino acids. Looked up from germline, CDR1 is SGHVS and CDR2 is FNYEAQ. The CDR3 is CASSYRTSGRAPGELFF. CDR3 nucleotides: TGTGCCAGCAGCTACCGGACTAGCGGGAGGGCACCCGGGGAGCTGTTTTTT.

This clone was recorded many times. CDR3 bases: TGTGCCAGCAGTCTGACTAGCGGGAGTGCCGGGGAGCTGTTTTTT. It encodes CASSLTSGSAGELFF. The J gene is TRBJ2-2, the V gene TRBV6-1; TRBD2 matches at 12 bases. Trimming took 5 bases from V and 6 from J; bases not matched to a gene: 4. The CDR3 sequence is 15 residues long. Per the germline V gene, CDR1 is MNHNS and CDR2 is SASEGT.

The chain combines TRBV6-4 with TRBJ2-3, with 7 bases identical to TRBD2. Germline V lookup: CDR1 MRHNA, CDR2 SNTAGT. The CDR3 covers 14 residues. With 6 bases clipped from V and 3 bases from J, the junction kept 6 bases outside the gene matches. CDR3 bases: TGTGCCAGCAGCCTGGGCGGGAGTACAGATACGCAGTATTTT. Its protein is CASSLGGSTDTQYF.

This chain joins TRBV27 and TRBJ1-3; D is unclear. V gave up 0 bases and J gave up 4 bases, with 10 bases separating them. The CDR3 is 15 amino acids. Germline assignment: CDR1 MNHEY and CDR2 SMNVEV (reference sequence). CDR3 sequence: CASSLSALEGNTIYF. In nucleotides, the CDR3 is TGTGCCAGCAGTTTATCAGCCCTGGAGGGAAACACCATATATTTT.

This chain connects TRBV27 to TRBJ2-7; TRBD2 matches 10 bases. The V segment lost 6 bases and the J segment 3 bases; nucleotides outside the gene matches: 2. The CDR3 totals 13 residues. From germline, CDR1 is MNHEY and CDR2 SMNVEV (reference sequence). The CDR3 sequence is CASRPSGSYEQYF. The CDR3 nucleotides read TGTGCCAGCAGACCTAGCGGGAGCTACGAGCAGTACTTC.

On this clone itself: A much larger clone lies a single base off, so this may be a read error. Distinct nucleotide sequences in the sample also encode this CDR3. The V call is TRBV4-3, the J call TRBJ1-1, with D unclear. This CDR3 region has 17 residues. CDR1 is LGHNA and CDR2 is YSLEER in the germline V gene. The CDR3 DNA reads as TGCGCCAGCAGCCAGGATGTCCTTGGGGAGTCGAACACTGAAGCCTTCTTT. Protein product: CASSQDVLGESNTEAFF.